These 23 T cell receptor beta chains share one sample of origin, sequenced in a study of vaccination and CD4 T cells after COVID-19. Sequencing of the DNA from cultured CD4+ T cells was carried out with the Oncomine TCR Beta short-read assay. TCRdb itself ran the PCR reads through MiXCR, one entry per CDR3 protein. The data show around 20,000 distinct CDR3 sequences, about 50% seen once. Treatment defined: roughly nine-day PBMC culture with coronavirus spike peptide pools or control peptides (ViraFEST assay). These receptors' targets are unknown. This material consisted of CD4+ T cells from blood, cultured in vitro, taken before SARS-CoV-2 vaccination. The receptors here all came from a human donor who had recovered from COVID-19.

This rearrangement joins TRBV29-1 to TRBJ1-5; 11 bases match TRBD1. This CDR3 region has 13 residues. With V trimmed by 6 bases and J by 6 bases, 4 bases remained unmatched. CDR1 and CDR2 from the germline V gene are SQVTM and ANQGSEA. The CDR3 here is CSVLGQGGQPQHF. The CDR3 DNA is TGCAGCGTCCTGGGACAGGGGGGTCAGCCCCAGCATTTT.

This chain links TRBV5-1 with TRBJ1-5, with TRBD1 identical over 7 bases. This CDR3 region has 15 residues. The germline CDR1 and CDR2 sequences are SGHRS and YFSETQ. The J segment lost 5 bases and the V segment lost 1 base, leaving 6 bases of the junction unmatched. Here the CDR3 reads CASSLMTGRDQPQHF. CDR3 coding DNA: TGCGCCAGCAGCTTGATGACAGGGAGAGATCAGCCCCAGCATTTT.

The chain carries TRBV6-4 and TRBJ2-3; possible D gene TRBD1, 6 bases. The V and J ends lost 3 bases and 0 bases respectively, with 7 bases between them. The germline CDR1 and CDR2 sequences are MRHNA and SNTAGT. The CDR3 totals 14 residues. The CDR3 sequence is CASSEGASTDTQYF. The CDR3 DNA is TGTGCCAGCAGTGAGGGGGCTAGCACAGATACGCAGTATTTT.

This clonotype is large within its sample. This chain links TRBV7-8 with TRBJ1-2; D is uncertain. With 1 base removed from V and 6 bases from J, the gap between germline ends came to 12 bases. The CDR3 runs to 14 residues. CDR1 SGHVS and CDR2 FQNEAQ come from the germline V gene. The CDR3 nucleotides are TGTGCCAGCAGCTTAGATGGCACGGCTCATGGCTACACCTTC. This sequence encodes CASSLDGTAHGYTF.

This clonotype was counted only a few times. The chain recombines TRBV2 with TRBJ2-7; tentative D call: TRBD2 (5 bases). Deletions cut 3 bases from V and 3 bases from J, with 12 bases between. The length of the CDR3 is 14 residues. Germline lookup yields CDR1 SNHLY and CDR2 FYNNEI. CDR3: CASSDLASNYEQYF. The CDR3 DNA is TGTGCCAGCAGTGACCTAGCTTCAAACTACGAGCAGTACTTC.

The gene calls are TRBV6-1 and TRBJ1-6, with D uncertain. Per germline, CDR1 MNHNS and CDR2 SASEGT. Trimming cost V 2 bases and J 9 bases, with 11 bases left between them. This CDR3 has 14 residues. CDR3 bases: TGTGCCAGCAGTGAACTTGGAGGGTCTTCACCCCTCCACTTT. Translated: CASSELGGSSPLHF.

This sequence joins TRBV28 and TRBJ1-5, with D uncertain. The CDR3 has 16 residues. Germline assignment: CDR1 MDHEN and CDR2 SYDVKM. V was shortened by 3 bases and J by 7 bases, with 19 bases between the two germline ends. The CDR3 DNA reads TGTGCCAGCAGTTTTGGGCGTGGCCAAATTGGGCAGCCCCAGCATTTT. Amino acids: CASSFGRGQIGQPQHF.

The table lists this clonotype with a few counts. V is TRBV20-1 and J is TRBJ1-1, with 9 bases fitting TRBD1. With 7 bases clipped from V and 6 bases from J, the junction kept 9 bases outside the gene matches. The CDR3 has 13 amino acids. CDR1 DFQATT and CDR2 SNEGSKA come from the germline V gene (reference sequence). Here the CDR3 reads CSEAGTGTAEAFF. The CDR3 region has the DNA TGCAGTGAAGCCGGGACAGGGACTGCTGAAGCTTTCTTT.

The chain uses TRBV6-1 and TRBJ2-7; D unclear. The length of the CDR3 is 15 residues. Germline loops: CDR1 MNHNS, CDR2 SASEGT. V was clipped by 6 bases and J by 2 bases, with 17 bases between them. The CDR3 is CASRADMVPTYEQYF. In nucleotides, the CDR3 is TGTGCCAGCAGAGCCGACATGGTACCGACCTACGAGCAGTACTTC.

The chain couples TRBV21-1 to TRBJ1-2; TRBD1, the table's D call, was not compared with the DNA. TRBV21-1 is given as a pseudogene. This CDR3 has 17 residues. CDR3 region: CASICEGGARLNYGYTF. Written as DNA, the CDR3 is TGTGCCAGCATCTGTGAGGGGGGGGCCCGACTGAACTATGGCTACACCTTC.

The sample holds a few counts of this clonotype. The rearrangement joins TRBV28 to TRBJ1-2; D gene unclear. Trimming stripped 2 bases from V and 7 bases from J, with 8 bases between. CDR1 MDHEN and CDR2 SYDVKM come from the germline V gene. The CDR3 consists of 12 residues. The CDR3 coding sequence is TGTGCCAGCAGTTTAGGTCAGCCTGGCTACACCTTC. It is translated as CASSLGQPGYTF.

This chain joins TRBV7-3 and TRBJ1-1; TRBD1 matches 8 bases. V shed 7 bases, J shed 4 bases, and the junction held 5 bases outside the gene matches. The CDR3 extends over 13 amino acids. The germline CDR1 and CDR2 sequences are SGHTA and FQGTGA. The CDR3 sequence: CASTLTGGTEAFF. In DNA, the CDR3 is TGTGCCAGCACGTTAACAGGGGGCACTGAAGCTTTCTTT.

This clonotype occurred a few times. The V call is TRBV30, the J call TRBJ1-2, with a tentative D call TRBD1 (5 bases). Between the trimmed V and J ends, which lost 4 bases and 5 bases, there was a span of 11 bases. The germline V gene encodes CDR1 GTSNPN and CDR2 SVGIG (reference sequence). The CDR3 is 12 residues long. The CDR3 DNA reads TGTGCCTGGAAAAGGGGCGTTTATGGCTACACCTTC. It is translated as CAWKRGVYGYTF.

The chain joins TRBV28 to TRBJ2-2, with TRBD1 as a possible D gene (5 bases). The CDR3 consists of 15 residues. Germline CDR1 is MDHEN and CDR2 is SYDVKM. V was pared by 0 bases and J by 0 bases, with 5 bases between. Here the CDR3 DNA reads TGTGCCAGCAGTTTATGGGGGCCGAACACCGGGGAGCTGTTTTTT. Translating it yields CASSLWGPNTGELFF.

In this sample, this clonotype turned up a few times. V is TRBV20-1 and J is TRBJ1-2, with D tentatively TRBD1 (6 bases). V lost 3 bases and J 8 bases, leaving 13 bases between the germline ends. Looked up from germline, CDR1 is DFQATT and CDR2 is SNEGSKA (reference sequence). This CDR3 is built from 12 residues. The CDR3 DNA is TGCAGTGCTAGGGTGCCCAGGGGAGGCTACACCTTC. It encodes CSARVPRGGYTF.

This CDR3 reads CASTRGLGTIYF. CDR3 DNA: TGTGCCAGCACCCGGGGCCTAGGCACCATATATTTT. This chain connects TRBV6-1 to TRBJ1-3; weak D call: TRBD1 (5 bases). The germline V and J ends were trimmed by 7 bases and 9 bases, with 13 bases remaining between them. CDR3 length equals 12 residues. Germline values: CDR1 MNHNS, CDR2 SASEGT.

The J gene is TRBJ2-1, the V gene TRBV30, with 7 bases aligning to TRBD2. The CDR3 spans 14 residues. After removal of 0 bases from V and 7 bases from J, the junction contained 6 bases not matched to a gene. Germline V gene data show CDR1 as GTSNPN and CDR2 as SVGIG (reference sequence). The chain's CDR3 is CAWSVPTSSNEQFF. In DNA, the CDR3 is TGTGCCTGGAGTGTACCGACTAGCTCAAATGAGCAGTTCTTC.

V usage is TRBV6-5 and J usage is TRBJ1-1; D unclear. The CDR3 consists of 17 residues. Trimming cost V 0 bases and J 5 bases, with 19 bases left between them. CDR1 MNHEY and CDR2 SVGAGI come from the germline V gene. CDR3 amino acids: CASSYSAQSNIATEAFF. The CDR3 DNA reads TGTGCCAGCAGTTACTCGGCCCAGAGCAACATCGCGACTGAAGCTTTCTTT.

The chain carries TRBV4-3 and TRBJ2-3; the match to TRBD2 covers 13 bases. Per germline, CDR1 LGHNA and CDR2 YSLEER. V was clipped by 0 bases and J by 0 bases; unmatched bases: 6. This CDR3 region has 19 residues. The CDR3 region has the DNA TGCGCCAGCAGCCAAGAGACTAGCGGGAGGCTCCTTAGCACAGATACGCAGTATTTT. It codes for CASSQETSGRLLSTDTQYF.

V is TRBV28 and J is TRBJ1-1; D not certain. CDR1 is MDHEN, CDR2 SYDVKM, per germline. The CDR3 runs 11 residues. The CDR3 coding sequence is TGTGGGTATGTCATGAACACTGAAGCTTTCTTT. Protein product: CGYVMNTEAFF.

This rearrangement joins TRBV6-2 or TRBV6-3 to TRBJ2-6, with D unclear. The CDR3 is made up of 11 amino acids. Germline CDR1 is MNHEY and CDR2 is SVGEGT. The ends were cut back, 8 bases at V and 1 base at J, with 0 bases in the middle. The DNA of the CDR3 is TGTGCCAGCTCTGGGGCCAACGTCCTGACTTTC. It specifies CASSGANVLTF.

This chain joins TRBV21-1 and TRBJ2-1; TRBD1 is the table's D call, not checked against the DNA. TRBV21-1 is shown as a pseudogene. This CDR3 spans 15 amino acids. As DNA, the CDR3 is TGTGCCAGTAGGGGCCGATTCCCCCGATACAATGAGCAGTTCTTC. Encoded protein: CASRGRFPRYNEQFF.

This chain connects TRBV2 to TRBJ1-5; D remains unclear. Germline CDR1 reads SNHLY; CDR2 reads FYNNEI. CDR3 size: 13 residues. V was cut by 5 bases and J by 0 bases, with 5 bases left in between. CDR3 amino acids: CASSMNSNQPQHF. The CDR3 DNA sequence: TGTGCCAGCAGTATGAATAGCAATCAGCCCCAGCATTTT. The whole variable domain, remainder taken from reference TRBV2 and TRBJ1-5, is EPEVTQTPSHQVTQMGQEVILRCVPISNHLYFYWYRQILGQKVEFLVSFYNNEISEKSEIFDDQFSVERPDGSNFTLKIRSTKLEDSAMYFCASSMNSNQPQHFGDGTRLSIL.